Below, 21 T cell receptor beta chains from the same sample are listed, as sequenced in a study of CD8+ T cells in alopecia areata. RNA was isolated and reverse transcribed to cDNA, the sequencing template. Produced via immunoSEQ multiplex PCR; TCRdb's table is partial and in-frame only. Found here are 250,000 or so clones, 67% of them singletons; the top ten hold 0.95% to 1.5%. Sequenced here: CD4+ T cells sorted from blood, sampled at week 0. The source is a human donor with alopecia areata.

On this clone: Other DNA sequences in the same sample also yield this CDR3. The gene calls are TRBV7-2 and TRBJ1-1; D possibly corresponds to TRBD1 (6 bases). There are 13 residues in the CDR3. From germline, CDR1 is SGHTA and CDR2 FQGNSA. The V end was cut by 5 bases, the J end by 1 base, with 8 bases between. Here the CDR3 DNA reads TGTGCCAGCAGCCCACAGGGGAACACTGAAGCTTTCTTT. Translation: CASSPQGNTEAFF. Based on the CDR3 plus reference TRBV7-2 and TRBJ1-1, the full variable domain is GAGVSQSPSNKVTEKGKDVELRCDPISGHTALYWYRQSLGQGLEFLIYFQGNSAPDKSGLPSDRFSAERTGGSVSTLTIQRTQQEDSAVYLCASSPQGNTEAFFGQGTRLTVV.

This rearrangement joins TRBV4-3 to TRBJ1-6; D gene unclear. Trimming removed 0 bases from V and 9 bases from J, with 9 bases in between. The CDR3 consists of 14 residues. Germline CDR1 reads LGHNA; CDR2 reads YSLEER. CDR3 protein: CASSQDRISSPLHF. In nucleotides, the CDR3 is TGCGCCAGCAGCCAAGATCGGATTTCTTCACCCCTCCACTTT.

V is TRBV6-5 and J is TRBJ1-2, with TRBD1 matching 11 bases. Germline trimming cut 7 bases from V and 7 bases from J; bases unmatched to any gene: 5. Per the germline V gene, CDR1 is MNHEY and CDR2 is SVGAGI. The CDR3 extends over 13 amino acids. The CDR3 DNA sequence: TGTGCCAGCATCGGACAGGGGGCTTTTGGCTACACCTTC. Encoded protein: CASIGQGAFGYTF.

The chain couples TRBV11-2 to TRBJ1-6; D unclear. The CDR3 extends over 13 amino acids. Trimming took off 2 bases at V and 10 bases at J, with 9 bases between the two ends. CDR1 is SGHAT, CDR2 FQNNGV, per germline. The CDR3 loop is CASSLSQGSPLHF. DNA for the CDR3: TGTGCCAGCAGCTTATCCCAAGGGTCACCCCTCCACTTT.

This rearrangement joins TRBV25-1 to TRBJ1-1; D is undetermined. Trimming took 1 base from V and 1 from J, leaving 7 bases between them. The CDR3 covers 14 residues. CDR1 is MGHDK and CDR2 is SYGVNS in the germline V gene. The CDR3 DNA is TGTGCCAGCAGTGAATTGTCGACGAACACTGAAGCTTTCTTT. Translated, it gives CASSELSTNTEAFF.

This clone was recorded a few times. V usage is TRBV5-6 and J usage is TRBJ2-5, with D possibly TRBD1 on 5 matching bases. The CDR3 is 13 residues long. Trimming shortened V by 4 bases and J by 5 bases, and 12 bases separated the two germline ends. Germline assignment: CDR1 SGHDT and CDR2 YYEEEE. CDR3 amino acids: CASSLSGSETQYF. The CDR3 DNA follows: TGTGCCAGCAGCCTTTCAGGGTCCGAGACCCAGTACTTC.

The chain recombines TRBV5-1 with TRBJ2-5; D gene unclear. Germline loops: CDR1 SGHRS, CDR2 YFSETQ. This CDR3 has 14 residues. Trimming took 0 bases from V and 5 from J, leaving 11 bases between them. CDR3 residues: CASSLEFPRETQYF. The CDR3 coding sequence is TGCGCCAGCAGCTTGGAATTCCCCAGGGAGACCCAGTACTTC.

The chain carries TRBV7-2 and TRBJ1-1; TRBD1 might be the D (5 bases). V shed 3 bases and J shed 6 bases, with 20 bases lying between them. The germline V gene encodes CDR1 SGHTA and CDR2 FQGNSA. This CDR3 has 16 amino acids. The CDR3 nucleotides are TGTGCCAGCAGCTTCCCCGGGCTGTTAAGGGGCCCTGAAGCTTTCTTT. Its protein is CASSFPGLLRGPEAFF.

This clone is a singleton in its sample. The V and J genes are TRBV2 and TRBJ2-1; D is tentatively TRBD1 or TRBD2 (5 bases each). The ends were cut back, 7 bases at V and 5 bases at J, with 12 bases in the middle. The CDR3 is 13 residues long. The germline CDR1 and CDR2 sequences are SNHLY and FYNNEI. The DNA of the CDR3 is TGTGCCAGCAAGGGGAGCCTAAACAATGAGCAGTTCTTC. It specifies CASKGSLNNEQFF.

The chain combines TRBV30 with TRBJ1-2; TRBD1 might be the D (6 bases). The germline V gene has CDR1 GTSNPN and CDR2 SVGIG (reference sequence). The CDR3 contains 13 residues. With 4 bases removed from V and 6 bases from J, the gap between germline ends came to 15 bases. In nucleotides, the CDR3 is TGTGCCTGGATTTTCGGGGGCGTGGATGGCTACACCTTC. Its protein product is CAWIFGGVDGYTF.

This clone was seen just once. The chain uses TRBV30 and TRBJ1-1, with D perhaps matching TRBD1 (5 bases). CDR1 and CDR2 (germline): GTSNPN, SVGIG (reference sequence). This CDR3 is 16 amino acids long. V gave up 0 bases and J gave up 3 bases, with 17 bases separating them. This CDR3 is CAWSVRQLVMDTEAFF. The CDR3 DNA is TGTGCCTGGAGTGTTCGACAGTTAGTCATGGACACTGAAGCTTTCTTT. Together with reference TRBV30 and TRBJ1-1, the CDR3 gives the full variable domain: SQTIHQWPATLVQPVGSPLSLECTVEGTSNPNLYWYRQAAGRGLQLLFYSVGIGQISSEVPQNLSASRPQDRQFILSSKKLLLSDSGFYLCAWSVRQLVMDTEAFFGQGTRLTVV.

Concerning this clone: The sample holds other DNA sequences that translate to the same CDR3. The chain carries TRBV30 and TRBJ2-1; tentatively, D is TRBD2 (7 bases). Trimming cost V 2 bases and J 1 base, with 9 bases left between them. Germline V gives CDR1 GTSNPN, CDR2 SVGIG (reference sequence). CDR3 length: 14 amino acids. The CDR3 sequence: CAWSRGGSYNEQFF. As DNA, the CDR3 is TGTGCCTGGAGTAGGGGGGGGTCCTACAATGAGCAGTTCTTC.

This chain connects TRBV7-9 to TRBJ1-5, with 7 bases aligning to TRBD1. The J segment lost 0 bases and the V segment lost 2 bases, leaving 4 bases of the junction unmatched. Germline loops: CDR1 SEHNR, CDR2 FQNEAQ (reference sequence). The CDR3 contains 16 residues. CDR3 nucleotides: TGTGCCAGCAGCTTAACCGGGACAGCTAGCAATCAGCCCCAGCATTTT. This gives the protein CASSLTGTASNQPQHF.

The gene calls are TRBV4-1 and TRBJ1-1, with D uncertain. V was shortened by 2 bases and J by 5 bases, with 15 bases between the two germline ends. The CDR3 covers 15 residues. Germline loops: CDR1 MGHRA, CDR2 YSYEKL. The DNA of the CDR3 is TGCGCCAGCAGCCAAAAGCCTGGGAATCGGACTGAAGCTTTCTTT. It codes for CASSQKPGNRTEAFF.

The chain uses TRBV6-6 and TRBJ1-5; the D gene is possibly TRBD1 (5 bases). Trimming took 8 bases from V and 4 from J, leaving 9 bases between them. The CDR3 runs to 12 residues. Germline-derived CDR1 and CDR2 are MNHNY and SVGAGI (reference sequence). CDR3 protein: CASCRANQPQHF. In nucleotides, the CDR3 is TGTGCCAGCTGCAGGGCAAATCAGCCCCAGCATTTT.

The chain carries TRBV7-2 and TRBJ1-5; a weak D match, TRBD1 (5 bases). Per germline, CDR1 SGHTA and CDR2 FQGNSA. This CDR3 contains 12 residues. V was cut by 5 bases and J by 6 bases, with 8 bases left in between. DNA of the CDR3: TGTGCCAGCAGCAAAGACAGTCAGCCCCAGCATTTT. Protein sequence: CASSKDSQPQHF.

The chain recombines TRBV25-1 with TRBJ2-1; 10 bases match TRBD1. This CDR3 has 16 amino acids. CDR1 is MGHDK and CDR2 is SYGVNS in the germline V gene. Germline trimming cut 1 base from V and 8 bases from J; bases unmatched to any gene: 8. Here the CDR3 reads CASSEFRQGAVDEQFF. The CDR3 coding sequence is TGTGCCAGCAGTGAATTCAGACAGGGGGCTGTCGATGAGCAGTTCTTC.

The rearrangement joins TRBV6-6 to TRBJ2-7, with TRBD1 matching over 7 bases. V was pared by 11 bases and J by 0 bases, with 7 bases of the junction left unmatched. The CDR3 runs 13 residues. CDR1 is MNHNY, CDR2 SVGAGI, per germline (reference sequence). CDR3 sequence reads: CAVAQGSSYEQYF. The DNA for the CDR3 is TGTGCCGTTGCACAGGGGAGCTCCTACGAGCAGTACTTC.

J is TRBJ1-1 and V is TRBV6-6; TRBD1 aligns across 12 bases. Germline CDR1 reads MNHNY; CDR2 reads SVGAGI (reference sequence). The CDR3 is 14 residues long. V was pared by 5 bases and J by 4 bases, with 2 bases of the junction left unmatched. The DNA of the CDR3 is TGTGCCAGCAGTGGGACAGGGGGCATCACTGAAGCTTTCTTT. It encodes CASSGTGGITEAFF.

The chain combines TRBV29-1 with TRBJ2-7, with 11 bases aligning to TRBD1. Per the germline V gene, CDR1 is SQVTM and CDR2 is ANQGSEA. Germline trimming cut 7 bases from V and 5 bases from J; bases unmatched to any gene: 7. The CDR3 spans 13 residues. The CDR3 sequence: CSAGTGGEDEQYF. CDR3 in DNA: TGCAGCGCTGGGACAGGGGGTGAGGACGAGCAGTACTTC.

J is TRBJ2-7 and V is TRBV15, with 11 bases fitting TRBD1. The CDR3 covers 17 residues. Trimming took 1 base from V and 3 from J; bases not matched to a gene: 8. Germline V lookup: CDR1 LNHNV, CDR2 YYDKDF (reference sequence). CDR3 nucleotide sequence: TGTGCCACCAGCAGAGTGGACAGGGGGCCGGAGGGCTACGAGCAGTACTTC. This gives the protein CATSRVDRGPEGYEQYF.